Included here is one T cell receptor beta chain sequence, with context. What it binds is not known. The sample belongs to a study of PD-1 blockade in mismatch repair-deficient tumors. Study outcomes and limitations: Rapid post-treatment expansion, then contraction, generally preceding radiologic response, marked tumor-resident clones.

Produced via immunoSEQ multiplex PCR; TCRdb's table is partial and in-frame only. The sample has 13,000 to 15,000 clones, less than 90% seen once. The time point is: approximately 10-day in vitro stimulation with candidate neoantigen peptide 4. Each of over 5 ELISpot-reactive candidate peptides was used for roughly 11-day stimulation. Germline trimming cut 4 bases from V and 0 bases from J; bases unmatched to any gene: 12. The V gene's germline CDR1 is MGHRA and CDR2 YSYEKL. This CDR3 has 19 amino acids. This receptor was taken from an adult with mismatch repair-deficient cancer. The chain links TRBV4-1 to TRBJ2-3, with 11 bases lining up with TRBD2. The sequences come from cells cultured in vitro, collected from a patient treated with pembrolizumab. DNA of the CDR3: TGCGCCAGCAGCCCGAAGGGAACTAGCGGGAGAACTAGCACAGATACGCAGTATTTT. Its translation: CASSPKGTSGRTSTDTQYF.